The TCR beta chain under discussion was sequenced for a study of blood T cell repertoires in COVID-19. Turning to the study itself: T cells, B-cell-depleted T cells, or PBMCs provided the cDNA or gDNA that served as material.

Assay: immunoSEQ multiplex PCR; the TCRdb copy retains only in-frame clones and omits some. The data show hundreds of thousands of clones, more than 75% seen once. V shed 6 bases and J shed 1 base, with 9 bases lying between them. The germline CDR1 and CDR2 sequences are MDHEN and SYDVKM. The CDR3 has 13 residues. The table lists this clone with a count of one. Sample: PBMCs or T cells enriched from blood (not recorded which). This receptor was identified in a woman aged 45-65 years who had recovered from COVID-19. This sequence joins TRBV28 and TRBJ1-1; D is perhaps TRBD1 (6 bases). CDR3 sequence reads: CASRWGQNTEAFF. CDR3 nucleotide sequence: TGTGCCAGCAGGTGGGGGCAGAACACTGAAGCTTTCTTT.